What follows are 22 T cell receptor beta chains derived from one specimen sequenced in a study of response to subunit inactivated influenza vaccine. TCRdb re-derived calls from the RT-PCR reads in MiXCR, one entry per CDR3 protein. The table includes approximately 500,000 distinct CDR3 sequences, around 13% detected once. Sequenced here: PBMCs from blood, sampled 12 days after vaccination. These receptors originate from a man aged 45-65 years who received an inactivated influenza vaccine.

This clonotype has at least ten counts. The V call is TRBV20-1, the J call TRBJ2-7, with 9 bases matching TRBD2. Per the germline V gene, CDR1 is DFQATT and CDR2 is SNEGSKA (reference sequence). V gave up 3 bases and J gave up 3 bases; unmatched junction bases: 6. The CDR3 spans 14 residues. The CDR3 DNA is TGCAGTGCTAGTGGCGGGAGGGCCTACTACGAGCAGTACTTC. This sequence encodes CSASGGRAYYEQYF.

J is TRBJ2-7 and V is TRBV7-9; D could derive from TRBD1 or TRBD2 (6 bases each). V was pared by 5 bases and J by 4 bases, with 21 bases between. The CDR3 spans 16 residues. CDR1 is SEHNR and CDR2 is FQNEAQ in the germline V gene (reference sequence). The CDR3: CASSPGWRGLIYEQYF. Here the CDR3 DNA reads TGTGCCAGCAGCCCTGGGTGGAGGGGGTTGATATACGAGCAGTACTTC.

The V and J genes are TRBV18 and TRBJ2-4; perhaps TRBD1 as D (5 bases). V lost 3 bases, J lost 0 bases, and 18 bases lay in between. CDR1 is KGHSH, CDR2 LQKENI, per germline. The CDR3 consists of 18 residues. CDR3 sequence reads: CASSPYRTSPLAKNIQYF. The CDR3 DNA reads TGTGCCAGCTCACCGTACAGGACATCTCCCCTAGCCAAAAACATTCAGTACTTC.

CDR3 nucleotide sequence: TGCGCCAGCAGCCAAGATGAGGGGACAATCTACGAGCAGTACTTC. It translates to CASSQDEGTIYEQYF. V and J are TRBV4-3 and TRBJ2-7; weak D call: TRBD1 (6 bases). The CDR3 runs 15 residues. Trimming shortened V by 0 bases and J by 3 bases, and 12 bases separated the two germline ends. Germline lookup yields CDR1 LGHNA and CDR2 YSLEER.

About this clonotype itself: Given the absence of the conserved phenylalanine or tryptophan at the CDR3 end, a read error is likely. The chain recombines TRBV20-1 with TRBJ1-2, with 7 bases that match TRBD1. V lost 4 bases, J lost 6 bases, and 5 bases stayed unmatched. This CDR3 has 12 residues. CDR1 DFQATT and CDR2 SNEGSKA come from the germline V gene (reference sequence). The CDR3 protein is CSAIARGNGYTS. The CDR3 region has the DNA TGCAGTGCTATCGCCAGGGGGAATGGCTACACCTCC.

This clonotype was observed a handful of times. The junction differs from germline at one of its ends, possibly a read error. The chain couples TRBV15 to TRBJ1-1; no firm D call. The CDR3 has 14 residues. The germline V gene has CDR1 LNHNV and CDR2 YYDKDF (reference sequence). The CDR3 DNA sequence: TGTGCCACCAGCAGAGACCCAGTGGGAGGGCGTCGTGTCTTT. Translation gives CATSRDPVGGRRVF.

This clonotype has more than one count but fewer than ten. This chain uses TRBV20-1 with TRBJ2-1, with D maybe TRBD2 (5 bases). This CDR3 is 15 amino acids long. The germline V gene has CDR1 DFQATT and CDR2 SNEGSKA (reference sequence). V lost 1 base and J lost 4, with 14 bases in between. The DNA for the CDR3 is TGCAGTGCTAGAGGGCTAGCTACCCTTTACAATGAGCAGTTCTTC. It yields the protein CSARGLATLYNEQFF.

This clonotype was detected a few times. This chain links TRBV7-9 with TRBJ2-7; 7 nucleotides agree with TRBD2. Germline V gives CDR1 SEHNR, CDR2 FQNEAQ (reference sequence). This CDR3 spans 16 amino acids. With 1 base clipped from V and 0 bases from J, the junction kept 6 bases outside the gene matches. The CDR3 region is CASSLVPSGSSYEQYF. The CDR3 DNA reads TGTGCCAGCAGCTTAGTCCCTAGCGGTAGCTCCTACGAGCAGTACTTC.

The genes are TRBV6-2 or TRBV6-3 and TRBJ2-3; D call uncertain. The CDR3 has 14 residues. Germline values: CDR1 MNHEY, CDR2 SVGEGT. The CDR3: CALKAASPTDTQYF. Here the CDR3 DNA reads TGTGCTTTGAAAGCTGCGTCTCCAACAGATACGCAGTATTTT.

This clonotype turned up a few times. The rearrangement uses TRBV5-1 and TRBJ2-2, with 7 positions matching TRBD1. Unmatched junction bases numbered 12, after V lost 4 bases and J lost 9 bases. The CDR3 is 15 residues long. The germline V gene has CDR1 SGHRS and CDR2 YFSETQ. CDR3 nucleotide sequence: TGCGCCAGCAGCACTTTCGACAGGGATGCCCGGGAGCTGTTTTTT. It yields the protein CASSTFDRDARELFF.

This clonotype has more than one count but fewer than ten. J is TRBJ2-3 and V is TRBV20-1; TRBD2 matches 7 bases. Germline V CDR1 and CDR2: DFQATT, SNEGSKA (reference sequence). The V gene end was trimmed by 6 bases and the J gene end by 1 base; junction bases not matched to a gene: 7. The CDR3 runs 14 residues. CDR3 residues: CSASSSGGTDTQYF. The CDR3 coding sequence is TGCAGTGCGTCGTCAAGCGGGGGCACAGATACGCAGTATTTT.

This clonotype has more than one count but fewer than ten. This chain links TRBV20-1 with TRBJ1-5; D gene uncertain. The length of the CDR3 is 14 residues. Trimming cost V 0 bases and J 4 bases, with 10 bases left between them. Germline lookup yields CDR1 DFQATT and CDR2 SNEGSKA (reference sequence). The CDR3 here is CSAREPDGNQPQHF. The CDR3 DNA reads TGCAGTGCTAGAGAACCGGACGGAAATCAGCCCCAGCATTTT.

The V gene is TRBV25-1, the J gene TRBJ2-3; D is undetermined. The V end was cut by 3 bases, the J end by 0 bases, with 13 bases between. The germline V gene encodes CDR1 MGHDK and CDR2 SYGVNS. The CDR3 length is 16 residues. CDR3 residues: CASSDKQSPSTDTQYF. The CDR3 DNA is TGTGCCAGCAGTGACAAACAGAGTCCTAGCACAGATACGCAGTATTTT.

The V and J genes are TRBV5-1 and TRBJ2-2, with 10 bases aligning to TRBD1. The CDR3 has 18 amino acids. Losses at the gene ends were 0 bases for V and 3 bases for J; bases not matched to a gene: 8. Germline V lookup: CDR1 SGHRS, CDR2 YFSETQ. The CDR3 DNA sequence: TGCGCCAGCAGCTTGGGAGTAACCGGGACAGGGGACACCGGGGAGCTGTTTTTT. Translated, it gives CASSLGVTGTGDTGELFF.

This clonotype was observed a handful of times. V usage is TRBV6-5 and J usage is TRBJ2-1, with 8 bases that match TRBD2. This CDR3 spans 15 amino acids. The junction had 2 bases not matched to a gene; V was cut back by 0 bases and J by 4 bases. The germline CDR1 and CDR2 sequences are MNHEY and SVGAGI. In DNA form, the CDR3 reads TGTGCCAGCAGTTACTCTAGCGGGGCGTACAATGAGCAGTTCTTC. Residues: CASSYSSGAYNEQFF.

This clonotype was observed many times. The chain joins TRBV29-1 to TRBJ1-2, with TRBD1 identical over 9 bases. The CDR3 consists of 14 residues. Germline V CDR1 and CDR2: SQVTM, ANQGSEA. Trimming at V came to 5 bases and at J to 4 bases, leaving 8 bases not matched to a gene. CDR3 sequence (DNA): TGCAGCGTTACTCCCGGGACAGGGTCCTATGGCTACACCTTC. Translating gives CSVTPGTGSYGYTF.

This clonotype was counted between two and nine times. The V gene is TRBV14, the J gene TRBJ2-4; possibly TRBD1 or TRBD2 for D (6 bases each). This CDR3 spans 14 amino acids. The V end lost 0 bases, the J end lost 8 bases, and 11 bases lay between the germline ends. Germline V gives CDR1 SGHDN, CDR2 FVKESK. CDR3 nucleotides: TGTGCCAGCAGCCAAGAGTATCGGGGGCACATTCAGTACTTC. Its protein product is CASSQEYRGHIQYF.

This clonotype came up a few times. The J gene is TRBJ2-5, the V gene TRBV12-3 or TRBV12-4; no definite D call. V was trimmed by 2 bases and J by 5 bases, leaving 18 bases between them. The CDR3 totals 16 residues. CDR3 residues: CASSLSWAPSLETQYF. DNA for the CDR3: TGTGCCAGCAGTTTATCCTGGGCACCCAGCTTGGAGACCCAGTACTTC.

The table lists this clonotype with a few counts. The genes are TRBV2 and TRBJ2-7; D is undetermined. The CDR3 spans 12 residues. V shed 3 bases and J shed 7 bases, with 10 bases lying between them. CDR1 and CDR2 from the germline V gene are SNHLY and FYNNEI. The CDR3 sequence: CASSEGKGEQYF. The DNA of the CDR3 is TGTGCCAGCAGTGAGGGTAAAGGGGAGCAGTACTTC.

This clonotype turned up a few times. This sequence joins TRBV24-1 and TRBJ2-1; D gene ambiguous. V was pared by 1 base and J by 6 bases, with 3 bases between. Germline CDR1 and CDR2: KGHDR and SFDVKD. This CDR3 comprises 12 residues. Here the CDR3 reads CATSDFSNEQFF. The DNA of the CDR3 is TGTGCCACCAGTGATTTTTCCAATGAGCAGTTCTTC.

The chain recombines TRBV7-3 with TRBJ2-1, with 13 bases identical to TRBD2. V trimming: 4 bases; J trimming: 4 bases; junction bases outside the gene matches: 7. The CDR3 loop spans 17 amino acids. Germline-derived CDR1 and CDR2 are SGHTA and FQGTGA. The CDR3 DNA follows: TGTGCCAGCAGCTCCGGGTCACTAGCGGGAGGGTACAATGAGCAGTTCTTC. This gives the protein CASSSGSLAGGYNEQFF.

This clonotype appeared a few times. The V gene is TRBV5-6, the J gene TRBJ1-5; maybe TRBD1 (5 bases). V dropped 0 bases and J dropped 6 bases, with 10 bases sitting between them. There are 14 residues in the CDR3. Germline CDR1 SGHDT, CDR2 YYEEEE. The CDR3, as DNA: TGTGCCAGCAGCTTGGGGGAGGGGACTCAGCCCCAGCATTTT. Translation: CASSLGEGTQPQHF.